This is a list of T cell receptor beta chains from one sample in a study of CD8+CD57+ T cells in acquired aplastic anemia. A single record per CDR3 protein comes from TCRdb applying MiXCR to the reads. The sample includes 400,000 to 600,000 distinct CDR3 sequences, around 32% of them seen just once. The material sequenced was sorted CD4+, CD8+, or CD8+CD57+ T cells (not recorded which) from PBMCs. Every receptor here comes from a human donor with aplastic anemia. Both conserved end residues are part of each CDR3. A D gene is named only where the DNA matches it firmly. Clone size, where shown, is once, few, many, or a class for clones that have expanded.

J: TRBJ2-1; D: -; size: many; V: TRBV7-9; CDR3: CASSLPYNEQFF; DNA: TGTGCCAGCAGCTTACCCTACAATGAGCAGTTCTTC
J: TRBJ2-1; D: -; size: -; V: TRBV10-3; CDR3: CAISDGAFDNEQFF; DNA: TGTGCCATCAGTGATGGGGCGTTCGACAATGAGCAGTTCTTC
J: TRBJ2-5; D: -; size: -; V: TRBV6-5; CDR3: CASSYSSAWGGANSQYF; DNA: TGTGCCAGCAGTTACTCCTCGGCCTGGGGGGGGGCCAATTCCCAGTACTTC
J: TRBJ1-3; D: -; size: -; V: TRBV2; CDR3: CASSLIPWTEEAGNTIYF; DNA: TGTGCCAGCTCCCTTATCCCCTGGACAGAAGAGGCTGGAAACACCATATATTTT
J: TRBJ1-2; D: -; size: -; V: TRBV4-1; CDR3: CASSQESGNYGYTF; DNA: TGCGCCAGCAGCCAAGAGTCTGGGAACTATGGCTACACCTTC
J: TRBJ2-1; D: TRBD2; size: many; V: TRBV15; CDR3: CATSKGLAGNYNEQFF; DNA: TGTGCCACCAGCAAAGGACTAGCGGGAAACTACAATGAGCAGTTCTTC
J: TRBJ2-7; D: -; size: few; V: TRBV5-4; CDR3: CASSTSGPPYEQYF; DNA: TGTGCCAGCAGCACCTCGGGACCCCCCTACGAGCAGTACTTC
J: TRBJ2-3; D: -; size: many; V: TRBV29-1; CDR3: CSVEGGEKGTDTQYF; DNA: TGCAGCGTTGAAGGGGGGGAGAAGGGCACAGATACGCAGTATTTT
J: TRBJ2-7; D: TRBD2; size: few; V: TRBV6-2/TRBV6-3; CDR3: CATGRAGPYEQYF; DNA: TGTGCCACCGGGAGGGCAGGGCCCTACGAGCAGTACTTC
J: TRBJ1-1; D: TRBD1; size: few; V: TRBV19; CDR3: CASSIAPGQGLNTEAFF; DNA: TGTGCCAGTAGTATAGCGCCGGGACAGGGTCTGAACACTGAAGCTTTCTTT
J: TRBJ2-7; D: -; size: few; V: TRBV2; CDR3: CASRGVSGAYEQYF; DNA: TGTGCCAGCAGGGGTGTGTCAGGCGCCTACGAGCAGTACTTC
J: TRBJ1-6; D: -; size: -; V: TRBV4-3; CDR3: CASSQESTGSSYNSPLHF; DNA: TGCGCCAGCAGCCAAGAATCGACGGGGAGCTCCTATAATTCACCCCTCCACTTT
J: TRBJ2-3; D: -; size: many; V: TRBV7-3; CDR3: CASSSTGATDTQYF; DNA: TGTGCCAGCAGCTCAACGGGAGCCACAGATACGCAGTATTTT
J: TRBJ2-1; D: TRBD2; size: -; V: TRBV9; CDR3: CASSQSGGGNEQFF; DNA: TGTGCCAGCAGCCAGAGCGGGGGTGGGAATGAGCAGTTCTTC
J: TRBJ1-5; D: -; size: -; V: TRBV10-3; CDR3: CASSETLNQPQHF; DNA: TGTGCCAGCAGTGAAACTCTCAATCAGCCCCAGCATTTT
J: TRBJ2-7; D: -; size: -; V: TRBV10-3; CDR3: CAISESIVEQYF; DNA: TGTGCCATCAGTGAGTCAATCGTGGAGCAGTACTTC
J: TRBJ2-3; D: TRBD2; size: many; V: TRBV11-2; CDR3: CASSPASGRADTQYF; DNA: TGTGCCAGCAGCCCCGCTAGCGGGCGCGCAGATACGCAGTATTTT
J: TRBJ1-1; D: -; size: many; V: TRBV15; CDR3: CATSRDRGSLSEAFF; DNA: TGTGCCACCAGCAGAGACAGGGGCTCCCTATCTGAAGCTTTCTTT
J: TRBJ2-7; D: -; size: -; V: TRBV10-3; CDR3: CAISEAKGGDEQYF; DNA: TGTGCCATCAGTGAGGCCAAGGGGGGGGATGAGCAGTACTTC
J: TRBJ2-5; D: TRBD2; size: few; V: TRBV7-8; CDR3: CASSPLAGGVETQYF; DNA: TGTGCCAGCAGCCCCCTAGCGGGAGGAGTAGAGACCCAGTACTTC
J: TRBJ1-4; D: TRBD1; size: -; V: TRBV7-6; CDR3: CASSSQTGGFEKLFF; DNA: TGTGCCAGCAGCTCCCAGACAGGGGGTTTTGAAAAACTGTTTTTT
J: TRBJ2-1; D: -; size: few; V: TRBV19; CDR3: CATGGQSYNEQFF; DNA: TGTGCCACCGGCGGGCAGAGCTACAATGAGCAGTTCTTC
J: TRBJ2-7; D: -; size: once; V: TRBV2; CDR3: CASSRGRGPYEQYF; DNA: TGTGCCAGCAGTCGGGGCAGGGGACCCTACGAGCAGTACTTC
J: TRBJ1-2; D: -; size: -; V: TRBV7-9; CDR3: CASSLKGRDYGYTF; DNA: TGTGCCAGCAGCTTAAAAGGTCGGGACTATGGCTACACCTTC
J: TRBJ1-5; D: -; size: few; V: TRBV12-3/TRBV12-4; CDR3: CASSQGKIQPQHF; DNA: TGTGCCAGCAGTCAAGGGAAAATTCAGCCCCAGCATTTT
J: TRBJ1-5; D: TRBD1; size: many; V: TRBV7-9; CDR3: CASSLSRGEQPQHF; DNA: TGTGCCAGCAGCCTAAGCAGGGGGGAGCAGCCCCAGCATTTT
J: TRBJ2-5; D: -; size: -; V: TRBV5-1; CDR3: CASSLALGLGETQYF; DNA: TGCGCCAGCAGCTTGGCCTTAGGGTTGGGGGAGACCCAGTACTTC
J: TRBJ1-4; D: -; size: many; V: TRBV25-1; CDR3: CASSDRGNEKLFF; DNA: TGTGCCAGCAGTGACAGGGGAAATGAAAAACTGTTTTTT
J: TRBJ2-7; D: TRBD1; size: -; V: TRBV30; CDR3: CAWAGTAYEQYF; DNA: TGTGCCTGGGCAGGGACAGCCTACGAGCAGTACTTC
J: TRBJ1-2; D: -; size: once; V: TRBV25-1; CDR3: CASSETHSGAGTLF; DNA: TGTGCCAGCAGTGAAACCCATAGTGGGGCTGGTACACTCTTC
J: TRBJ2-3; D: TRBD2; size: -; V: TRBV25-1; CDR3: CASSLIPGGPYNEQYF; DNA: TGTGCCAGCAGCTTAATCCCGGGGGGGCCCTACAATGAGCAGTATTTT
J: TRBJ2-7; D: -; size: -; V: TRBV6-5; CDR3: CASSYVEVSYEQYF; DNA: TGTGCCAGCAGTTACGTAGAGGTATCCTACGAGCAGTACTTC
J: TRBJ1-1; D: -; size: -; V: TRBV3-1; CDR3: CASSQTGDTEAFF; DNA: TGTGCCAGCAGCCAGACAGGCGACACTGAAGCTTTCTTT